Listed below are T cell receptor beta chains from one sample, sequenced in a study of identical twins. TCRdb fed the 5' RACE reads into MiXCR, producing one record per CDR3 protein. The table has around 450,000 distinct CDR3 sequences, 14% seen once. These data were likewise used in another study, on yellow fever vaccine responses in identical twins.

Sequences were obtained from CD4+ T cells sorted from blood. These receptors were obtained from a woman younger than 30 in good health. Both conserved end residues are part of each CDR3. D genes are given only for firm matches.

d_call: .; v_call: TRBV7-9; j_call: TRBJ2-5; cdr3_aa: CASSLGEYQETQYF
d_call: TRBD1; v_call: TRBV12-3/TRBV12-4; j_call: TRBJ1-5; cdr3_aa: CASSGTGGHQPQHF
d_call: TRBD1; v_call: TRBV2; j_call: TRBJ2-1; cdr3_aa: CASSETGANYNEQFF
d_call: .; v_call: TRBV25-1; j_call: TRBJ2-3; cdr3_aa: CASSESGGTDTQYF
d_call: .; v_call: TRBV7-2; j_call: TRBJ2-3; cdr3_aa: CASSPSGSLQYF
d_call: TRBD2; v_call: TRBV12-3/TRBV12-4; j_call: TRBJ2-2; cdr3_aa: CASSLGRGINTGELFF
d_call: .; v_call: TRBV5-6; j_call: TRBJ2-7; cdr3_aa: CASSLELTTTYEQYF
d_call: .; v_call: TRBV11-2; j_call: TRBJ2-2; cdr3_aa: CASSLGVISTGLVTGELFF
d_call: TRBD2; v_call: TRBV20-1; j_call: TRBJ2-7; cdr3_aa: CSASQLAGAGNEQYF
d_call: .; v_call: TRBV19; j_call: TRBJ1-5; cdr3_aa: CATRRTAVNQPQHF
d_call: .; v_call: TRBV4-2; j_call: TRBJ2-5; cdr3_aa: CASSQIGGTQQTQYF
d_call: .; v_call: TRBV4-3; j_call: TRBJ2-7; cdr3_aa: CASSQGLQDYEQYF
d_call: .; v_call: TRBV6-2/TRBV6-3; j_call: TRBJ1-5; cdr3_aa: CASTRASAQPQHF
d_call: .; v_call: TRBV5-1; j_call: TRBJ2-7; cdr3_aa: CASSFPGSVAYEQYF
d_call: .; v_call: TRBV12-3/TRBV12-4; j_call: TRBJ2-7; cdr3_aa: CASSSKARYEQYF
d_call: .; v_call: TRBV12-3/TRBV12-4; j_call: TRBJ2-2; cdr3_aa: CALSPLRVLHEPNTGELFF
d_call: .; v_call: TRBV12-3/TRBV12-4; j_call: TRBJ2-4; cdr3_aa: CASSLSGGIAKNIQYF
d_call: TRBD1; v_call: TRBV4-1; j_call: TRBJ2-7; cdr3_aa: CASSHDTPGQASYEQYF
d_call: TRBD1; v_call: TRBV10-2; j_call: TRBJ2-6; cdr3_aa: CASSESIYAGQVHSGANVLTF
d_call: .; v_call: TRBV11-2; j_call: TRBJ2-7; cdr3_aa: CASSLVTVAYEQYF
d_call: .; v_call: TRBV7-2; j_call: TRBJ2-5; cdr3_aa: CASSLVLQETQYF
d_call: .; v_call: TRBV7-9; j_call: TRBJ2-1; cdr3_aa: CASSEGTALGDEQFF